The clone carrying this TCR beta chain was picked up many times. Its antigen is still unknown. The sample is drawn from a study of T-cell reconstitution after alpha-beta-depleted transplantation in children. Overall study findings and caveats: In some patients, recipient T cells and intrathymic progenitors surviving conditioning explained high day-60 diversity. Reportedly, only several hundred clones from non-depleted graft cells drove alpha-beta T-cell counts at about two months.

Using unique molecular identifiers, the investigators prepared the TCRbeta library. TCRdb analysed the PCR reads with MiXCR anew, one entry per CDR3 protein. The sample lists approximately 500,000 distinct CDR3 sequences; roughly a tenth were seen once. With 3 bases clipped from V and 4 bases from J, the junction kept 17 bases outside the gene matches. Germline CDR1 reads MDHEN; CDR2 reads SYDVKM. The CDR3 covers 19 residues. The TCR comes from a child aged 2 to 10 with inherited bone marrow failure, due to receive a stem cell transplant. The material was PBMCs, obtained before TCRalphabeta/CD19-depleted stem cell transplant. The rearrangement joins TRBV28 to TRBJ2-3; 9 bases are a match to TRBD1. The CDR3 nucleotides read TGTGCCAGCAGTTTTTTGGGGACAGGGATGGGAGGTCGCCCAGATACGCAGTATTTT. Translating gives CASSFLGTGMGGRPDTQYF.